This T cell receptor beta chain is from a study of blood T cell repertoires in COVID-19. For the study at large: Samples of COVID-19 (acute and convalescent) were obtained from the United States, Italy and Spain. PBMCs, B-cell-depleted T cells, or T cells provided the cDNA or gDNA that made up the material.

During active infection, Seattle patients enrolled and were then monitored through disease. This clone was observed a handful of times. Original processing methods: Quantification of nucleated cells was approximated via reference gene primer amplification. This table comes from immunoSEQ multiplex PCR, and its TCRdb copy is limited to in-frame clones, with some not included. The DNA was the basis for D and trimming; V, J and clone size are from that table. The sample has nearly 300,000 clones, approximately 84% seen once. The sample taken for sequencing was peripheral blood. This TCR was recovered from a human donor with COVID-19, enrolled during active disease. The donor label of this sample is uncertain.

This CDR3 is CASSLVLGREAFF. For the CDR3, the DNA is TGTGCCAGCAGCTTAGTACTGGGCAGGGAAGCTTTCTTT. V usage is TRBV11-2 and J usage is TRBJ1-1, with unresolved D. CDR1 and CDR2 (germline): SGHAT, FQNNGV. The V gene lost 1 base and the J gene lost 8 bases, with 11 bases spanning the gap. This CDR3 region has 13 residues.